This T cell receptor (beta chain) was recovered during a study of blood T cell repertoires in COVID-19. Methods used by the authors: Researchers report that nucleated cell counts were estimated from reference gene primer amplification. The assay was immunoSEQ multiplex PCR, and TCRdb's table has in-frame clones only and misses some. The DNA was the basis for D and trimming; V, J and clone size are from that table. This table holds under 300,000 clones, approximately 80% found once. This CDR3 contains 15 residues. CDR1 is LGHNA and CDR2 is YSLEER in the germline V gene. V dropped 3 bases and J dropped 4; count of bases not matched to a gene: 3.

The gene calls are TRBV4-3 and TRBJ1-4; TRBD1 aligns across 9 bases. This sequence originates from a woman aged 40-49 years who had recovered from COVID-19. Sample: peripheral blood. The CDR3 DNA is TGCGCCAGCAGCCATCGACAGGGGGGTAATGAAAAACTGTTTTTT. This gives the protein CASSHRQGGNEKLFF.